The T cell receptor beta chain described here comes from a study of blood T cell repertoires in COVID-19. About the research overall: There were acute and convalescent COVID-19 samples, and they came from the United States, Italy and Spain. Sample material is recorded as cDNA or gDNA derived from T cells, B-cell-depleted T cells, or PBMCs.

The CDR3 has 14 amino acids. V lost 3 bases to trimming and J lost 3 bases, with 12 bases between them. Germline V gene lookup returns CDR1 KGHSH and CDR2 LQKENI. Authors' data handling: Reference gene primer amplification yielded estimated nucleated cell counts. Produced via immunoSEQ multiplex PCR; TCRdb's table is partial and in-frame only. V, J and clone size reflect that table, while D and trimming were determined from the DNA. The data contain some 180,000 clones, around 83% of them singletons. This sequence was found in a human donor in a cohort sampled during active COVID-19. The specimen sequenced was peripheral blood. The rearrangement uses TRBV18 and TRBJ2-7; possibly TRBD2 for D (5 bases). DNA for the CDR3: TGTGCCAGCTCACCGGCCACCCGGGGCTACGAGCAGTACTTC. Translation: CASSPATRGYEQYF.